The present T cell receptor beta chain was sequenced within a study of follicular helper T cells after annual influenza vaccination. Study-wide results and caveats: For non-cTfh compartments, undersampling could not be ruled out.

The table came from immunoSEQ multiplex PCR; TCRdb's copy has only in-frame clones and leaves some out. The sample lists roughly 15,000 clones; 78% were seen once. V dropped 8 bases and J dropped 0 bases, with 14 bases sitting between them. The CDR3 extends over 15 amino acids. The V gene's germline CDR1 is SGHTA and CDR2 FQGNSA. As for this clone: Antigen: not known.

The time point denotes: 2015-2016 season, pre-vaccination. This clonotype originated in an adult who received the influenza vaccine. Sequenced material: CXCR5- memory CD4+ T cells sorted from blood, taken on the day of influenza vaccination. The chain couples TRBV7-2 to TRBJ1-3; D might be TRBD1 (6 bases). CDR3: CASGHQGTSGNTIYF. The CDR3 nucleotides read TGTGCCAGCGGTCATCAGGGGACCTCTGGAAACACCATATATTTT.